This T cell receptor beta chain was identified during a study of Graves' ophthalmopathy and Graves' hyperthyroidism. Study-level points and caveats: Most thyroid clonotypes with frequency above 0.001 were detected in blood too.

Investigators amplified TCR beta CDR3 regions from RNA transcripts. First-round RT-PCR relied on HTBI primers, and a second-round multiplex PCR came next. Each CDR3 protein gets one entry after TCRdb re-called the multiplex PCR reads with MiXCR. The sample has more than 300,000 distinct CDR3 sequences; approximately 15% are singletons. Hyperthyroidism is called stable when no ophthalmopathy develops within 18 months of follow-up. The starting material, more than 8 ml of fresh peripheral blood, provided the PBMCs. This clonotype was seen repeatedly, ten times or more. Its antigen remains unknown. Trimming took off 0 bases at V and 2 bases at J, with 13 bases between the two ends. The CDR3 spans 16 residues. Germline CDR1 reads LNHNV; CDR2 reads YYDKDF (reference sequence).

Sequencing was carried out using peripheral blood. V usage is TRBV15 and J usage is TRBJ2-5; weak D call: TRBD1 (5 bases). This TCR came from a woman under 30 with stable Graves' hyperthyroidism. CDR3 DNA: TGTGCCACCAGCAGAGATCCGAGACAGCCACAAGAGACCCAGTACTTC. Its protein is CATSRDPRQPQETQYF.